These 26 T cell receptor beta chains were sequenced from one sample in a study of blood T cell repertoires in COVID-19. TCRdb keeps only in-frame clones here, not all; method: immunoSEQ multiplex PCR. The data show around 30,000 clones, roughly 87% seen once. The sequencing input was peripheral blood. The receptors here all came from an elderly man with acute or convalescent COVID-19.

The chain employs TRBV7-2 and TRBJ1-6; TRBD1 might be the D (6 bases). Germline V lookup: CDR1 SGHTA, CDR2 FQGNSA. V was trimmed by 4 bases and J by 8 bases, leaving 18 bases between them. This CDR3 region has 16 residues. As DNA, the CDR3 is TGTGCCAGCAGCTATGATACAGGGTTATCTTATTCACCCCTCCACTTT. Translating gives CASSYDTGLSYSPLHF.

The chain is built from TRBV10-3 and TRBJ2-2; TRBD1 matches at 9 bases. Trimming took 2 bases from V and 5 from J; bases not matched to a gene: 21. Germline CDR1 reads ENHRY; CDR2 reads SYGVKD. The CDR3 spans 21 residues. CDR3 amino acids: CAISELSGTGILFFRTGELFF. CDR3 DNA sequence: TGTGCCATCAGTGAGCTTTCCGGGACAGGGATATTATTCTTTCGGACCGGGGAGCTGTTTTTT.

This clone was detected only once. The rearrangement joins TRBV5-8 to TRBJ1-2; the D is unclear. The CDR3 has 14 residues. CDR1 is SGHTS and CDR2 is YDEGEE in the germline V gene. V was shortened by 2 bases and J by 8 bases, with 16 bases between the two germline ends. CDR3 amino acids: CASSLTNLAKGYTF. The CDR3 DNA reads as TGTGCCAGCAGCTTAACAAACCTAGCAAAGGGCTACACCTTC. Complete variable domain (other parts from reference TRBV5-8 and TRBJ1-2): EAGVTQSPTHLIKTRGQQATLRCSPISGHTSVYWYQQALGLGLQFLLWYDEGEERNRGNFPPRFSGRQFPNYSSELNVNALELEDSALYLCASSLTNLAKGYTFGSGTRLTVV.

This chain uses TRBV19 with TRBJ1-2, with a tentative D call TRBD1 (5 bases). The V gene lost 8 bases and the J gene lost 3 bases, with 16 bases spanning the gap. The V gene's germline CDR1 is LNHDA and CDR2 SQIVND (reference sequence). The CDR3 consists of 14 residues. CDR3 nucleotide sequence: TGTGCCAGTGCCTCCTCAGGGCTTTACTATGGCTACACCTTC. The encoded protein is CASASSGLYYGYTF.

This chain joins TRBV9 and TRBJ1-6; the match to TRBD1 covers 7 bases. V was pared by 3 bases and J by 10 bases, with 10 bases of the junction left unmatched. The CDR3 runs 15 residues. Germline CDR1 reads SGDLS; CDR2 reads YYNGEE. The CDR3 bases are TGTGCCAGCAGCGCGGACCTCAGGGGGTACTCACCCCTCCACTTT. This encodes CASSADLRGYSPLHF.

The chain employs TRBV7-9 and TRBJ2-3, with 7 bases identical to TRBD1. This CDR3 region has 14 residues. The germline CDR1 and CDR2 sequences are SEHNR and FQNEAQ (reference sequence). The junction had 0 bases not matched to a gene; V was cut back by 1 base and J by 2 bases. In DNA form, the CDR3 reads TGTGCCAGCAGCTTAGAGGGGGCCACAGATACGCAGTATTTT. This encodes CASSLEGATDTQYF.

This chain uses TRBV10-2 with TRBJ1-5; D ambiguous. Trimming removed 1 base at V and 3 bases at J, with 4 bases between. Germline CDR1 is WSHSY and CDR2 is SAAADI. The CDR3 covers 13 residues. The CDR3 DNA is TGCGCCAGCAGTGAGTTCTACAATCAGCCCCAGCATTTT. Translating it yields CASSEFYNQPQHF.

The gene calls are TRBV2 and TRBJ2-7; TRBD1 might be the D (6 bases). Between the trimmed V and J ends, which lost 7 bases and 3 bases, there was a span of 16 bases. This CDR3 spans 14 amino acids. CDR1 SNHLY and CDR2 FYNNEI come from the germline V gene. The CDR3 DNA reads TGTGCCAGCACCGAGTCAAGGGGACACTACGAGCAGTACTTC. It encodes CASTESRGHYEQYF.

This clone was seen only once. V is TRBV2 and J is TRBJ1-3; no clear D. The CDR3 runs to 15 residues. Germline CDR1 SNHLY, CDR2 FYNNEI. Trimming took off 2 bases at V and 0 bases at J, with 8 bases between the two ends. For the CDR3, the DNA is TGTGCCAGCAGTGAATTTGGCCTCTCTGGAAACACCATATATTTT. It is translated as CASSEFGLSGNTIYF.

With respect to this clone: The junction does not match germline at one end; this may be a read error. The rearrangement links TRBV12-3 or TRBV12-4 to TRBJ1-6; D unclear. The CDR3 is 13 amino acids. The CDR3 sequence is CASSREINSPPHF. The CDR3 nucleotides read TGTGCCAGCAGTCGGGAGATAAATTCACCCCCCCACTTT.

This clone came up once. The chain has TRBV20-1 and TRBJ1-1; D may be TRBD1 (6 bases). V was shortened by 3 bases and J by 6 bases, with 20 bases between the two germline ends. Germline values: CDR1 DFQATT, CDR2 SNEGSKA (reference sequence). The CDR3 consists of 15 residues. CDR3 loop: CSASSGHKPSAEAFF. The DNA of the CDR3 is TGCAGTGCTAGTTCGGGACACAAACCTTCTGCTGAAGCTTTCTTT.

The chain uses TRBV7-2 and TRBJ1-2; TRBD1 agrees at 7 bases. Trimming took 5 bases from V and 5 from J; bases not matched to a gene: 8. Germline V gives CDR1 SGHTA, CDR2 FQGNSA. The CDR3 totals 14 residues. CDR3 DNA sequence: TGTGCCAGCAGCCCGCAGGGGGGTGGGTATGGCTACACCTTC. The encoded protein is CASSPQGGGYGYTF.

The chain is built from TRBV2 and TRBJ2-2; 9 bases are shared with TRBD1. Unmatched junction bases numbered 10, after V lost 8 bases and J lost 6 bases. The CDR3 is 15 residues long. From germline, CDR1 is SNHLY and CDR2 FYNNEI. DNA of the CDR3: TGTGCCAGCTATGCGTCGACAGGGGGTGCCGGGGAGCTGTTTTTT. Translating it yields CASYASTGGAGELFF.

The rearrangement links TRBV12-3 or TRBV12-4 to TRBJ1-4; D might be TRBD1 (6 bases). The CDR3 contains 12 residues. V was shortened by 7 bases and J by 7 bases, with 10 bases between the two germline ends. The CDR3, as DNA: TGTGCCAGCAAAACGGACAGTGAAAAACTGTTTTTT. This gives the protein CASKTDSEKLFF.

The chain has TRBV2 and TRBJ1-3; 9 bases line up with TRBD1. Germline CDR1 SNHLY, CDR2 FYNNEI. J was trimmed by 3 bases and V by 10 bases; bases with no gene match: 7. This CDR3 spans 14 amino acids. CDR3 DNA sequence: TGTGCCACCGGGACAGGGAGTTTTGGAAACACCATATATTTT. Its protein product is CATGTGSFGNTIYF.

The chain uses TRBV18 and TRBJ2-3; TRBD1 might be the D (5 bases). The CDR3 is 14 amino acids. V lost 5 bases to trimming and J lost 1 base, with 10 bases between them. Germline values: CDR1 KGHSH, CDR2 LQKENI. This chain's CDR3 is CASSAQGGTDTQYF. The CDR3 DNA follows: TGTGCCAGCTCAGCTCAGGGTGGCACAGATACGCAGTATTTT.

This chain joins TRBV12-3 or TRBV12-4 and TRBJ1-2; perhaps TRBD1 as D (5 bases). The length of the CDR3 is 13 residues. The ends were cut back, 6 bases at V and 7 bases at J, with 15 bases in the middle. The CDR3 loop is CASSQTAPSGYTF. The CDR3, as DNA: TGTGCCAGCAGCCAGACAGCGCCGAGTGGCTACACCTTC.

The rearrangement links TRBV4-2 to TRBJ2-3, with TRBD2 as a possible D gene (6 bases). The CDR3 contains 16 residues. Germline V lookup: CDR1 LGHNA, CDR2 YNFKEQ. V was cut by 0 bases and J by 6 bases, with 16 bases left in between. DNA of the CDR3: TGTGCCAGCAGCCAAGATCAGGCGGGGTCTTTTGATACGCAGTATTTT. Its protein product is CASSQDQAGSFDTQYF.

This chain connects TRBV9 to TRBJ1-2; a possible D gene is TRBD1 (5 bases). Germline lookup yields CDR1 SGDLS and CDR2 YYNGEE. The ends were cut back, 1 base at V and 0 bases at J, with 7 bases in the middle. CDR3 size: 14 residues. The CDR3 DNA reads TGTGCCAGCAGCGTATCAGGGACTAACTATGGCTACACCTTC. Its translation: CASSVSGTNYGYTF.

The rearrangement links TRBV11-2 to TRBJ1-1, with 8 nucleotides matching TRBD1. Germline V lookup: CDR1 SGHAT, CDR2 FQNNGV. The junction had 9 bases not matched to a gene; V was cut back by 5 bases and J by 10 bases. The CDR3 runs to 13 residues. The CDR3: CASSVDRDFGAFF. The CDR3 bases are TGTGCCAGCAGCGTGGACAGGGACTTTGGAGCTTTCTTT.

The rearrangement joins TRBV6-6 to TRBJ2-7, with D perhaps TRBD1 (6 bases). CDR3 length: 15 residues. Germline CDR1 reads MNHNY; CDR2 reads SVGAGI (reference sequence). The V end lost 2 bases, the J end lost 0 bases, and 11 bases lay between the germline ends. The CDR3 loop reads CASSYDLGASYEQYF. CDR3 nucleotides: TGTGCCAGCAGTTACGATCTGGGGGCCTCCTACGAGCAGTACTTC.

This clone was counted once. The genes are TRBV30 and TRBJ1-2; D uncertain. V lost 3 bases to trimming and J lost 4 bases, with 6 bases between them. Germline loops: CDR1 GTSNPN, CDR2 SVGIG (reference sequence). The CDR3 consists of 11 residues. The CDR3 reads CAWRLIYGYTF. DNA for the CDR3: TGTGCCTGGAGGCTAATCTATGGCTACACCTTC.

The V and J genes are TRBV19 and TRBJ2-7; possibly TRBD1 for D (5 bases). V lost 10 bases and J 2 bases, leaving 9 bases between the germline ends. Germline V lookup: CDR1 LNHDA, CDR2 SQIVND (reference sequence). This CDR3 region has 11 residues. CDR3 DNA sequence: TGTGCCACGGGCAGGGCCTACGAGCAGTACTTC. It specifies CATGRAYEQYF. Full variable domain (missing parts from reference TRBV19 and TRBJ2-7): DGGITQSPKYLFRKEGQNVTLSCEQNLNHDAMYWYRQDPGQGLRLIYYSQIVNDFQKGDIAEGYSVSREKKESFPLTVTSAQKNPTAFYLCATGRAYEQYFGPGTRLTVT.

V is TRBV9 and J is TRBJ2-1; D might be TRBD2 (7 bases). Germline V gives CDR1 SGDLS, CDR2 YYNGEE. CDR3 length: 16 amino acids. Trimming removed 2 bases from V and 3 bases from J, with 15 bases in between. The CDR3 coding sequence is TGTGCCAGCAGCGTTTCGGGGGGCCTTGACTACAATGAGCAGTTCTTC. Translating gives CASSVSGGLDYNEQFF.

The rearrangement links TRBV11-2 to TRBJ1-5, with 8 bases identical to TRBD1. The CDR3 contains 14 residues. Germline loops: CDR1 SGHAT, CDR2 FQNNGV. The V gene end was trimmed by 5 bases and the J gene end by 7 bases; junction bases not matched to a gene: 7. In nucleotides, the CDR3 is TGTGCCAGCAGCCTCGACAGGGGTGGACAGCCCCAGCATTTT. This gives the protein CASSLDRGGQPQHF.

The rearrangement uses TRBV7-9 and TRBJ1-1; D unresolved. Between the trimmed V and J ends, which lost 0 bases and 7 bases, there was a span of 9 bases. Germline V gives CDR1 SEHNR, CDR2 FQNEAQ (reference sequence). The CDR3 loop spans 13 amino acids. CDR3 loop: CASSLAGAVEAFF. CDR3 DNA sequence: TGTGCCAGCAGCTTAGCGGGAGCCGTTGAAGCTTTCTTT. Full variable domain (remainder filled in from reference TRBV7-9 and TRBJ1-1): DTGVSQNPRHKITKRGQNVTFRCDPISEHNRLYWYRQTLGQGPEFLTYFQNEAQLEKSRLLSDRFSAERPKGSFSTLEIQRTEQGDSAMYLCASSLAGAVEAFFGQGTRLTVV.